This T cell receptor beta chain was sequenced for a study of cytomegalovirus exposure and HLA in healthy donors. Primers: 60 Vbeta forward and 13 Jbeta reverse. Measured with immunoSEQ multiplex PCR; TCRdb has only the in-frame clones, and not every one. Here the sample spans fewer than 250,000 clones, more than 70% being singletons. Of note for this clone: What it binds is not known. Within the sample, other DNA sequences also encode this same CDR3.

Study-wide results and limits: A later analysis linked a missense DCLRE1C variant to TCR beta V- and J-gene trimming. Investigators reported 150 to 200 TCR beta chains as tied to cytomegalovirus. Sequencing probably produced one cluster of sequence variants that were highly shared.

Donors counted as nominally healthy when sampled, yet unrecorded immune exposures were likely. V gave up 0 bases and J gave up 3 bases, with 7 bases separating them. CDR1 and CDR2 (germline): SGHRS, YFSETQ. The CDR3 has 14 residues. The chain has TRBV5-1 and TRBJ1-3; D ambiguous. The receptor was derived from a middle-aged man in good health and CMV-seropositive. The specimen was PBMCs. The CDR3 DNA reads TGCGCCAGCAGCTTGGCCGGGTTTGGAAACACCATATATTTT. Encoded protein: CASSLAGFGNTIYF. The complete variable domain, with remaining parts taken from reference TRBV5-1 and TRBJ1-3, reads KAGVTQTPRYLIKTRGQQVTLSCSPISGHRSVSWYQQTPGQGLQFLFEYFSETQRNKGNFPGRFSGRQFSNSRSEMNVSTLELGDSALYLCASSLAGFGNTIYFGEGSWLTVV.